This TCR beta chain was identified in a study of blood T cell repertoires in COVID-19. The CDR3 is 17 amino acids. Trimming removed 2 bases from V and 0 bases from J, with 15 bases in between. CDR1 is SGHTS, CDR2 YDEGEE, per germline. Clones were sequenced by immunoSEQ multiplex PCR, and TCRdb holds only the in-frame ones, with some missing. The sample shows about 250,000 clones, about 90% of them seen only once. Sample: peripheral blood. The receptor's source is a man aged 18 to 30 with active or convalescent COVID-19. V and J are TRBV5-8 and TRBJ1-5; possible D gene TRBD1, 5 bases. The CDR3, as DNA: TGTGCCAGCAGCTTCATGACAGACTCCTATAGCAATCAGCCCCAGCATTTT. Amino acids: CASSFMTDSYSNQPQHF.